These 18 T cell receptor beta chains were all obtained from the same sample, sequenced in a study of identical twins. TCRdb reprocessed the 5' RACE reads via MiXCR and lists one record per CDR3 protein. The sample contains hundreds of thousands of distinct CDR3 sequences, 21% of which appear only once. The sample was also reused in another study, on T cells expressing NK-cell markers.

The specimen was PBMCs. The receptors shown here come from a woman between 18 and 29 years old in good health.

The CDR3, as DNA: TGTGCCGCCAGATCGGGACGGACGAACACTGAAGCTTTCTTT. Its protein product is CAARSGRTNTEAFF. The rearrangement joins TRBV10-3 to TRBJ1-1; D perhaps matches TRBD1 (5 bases). Germline V gives CDR1 ENHRY, CDR2 SYGVKD. This CDR3 is 14 amino acids long. The germline V and J ends were trimmed by 11 bases and 1 base, with 17 bases remaining between them.

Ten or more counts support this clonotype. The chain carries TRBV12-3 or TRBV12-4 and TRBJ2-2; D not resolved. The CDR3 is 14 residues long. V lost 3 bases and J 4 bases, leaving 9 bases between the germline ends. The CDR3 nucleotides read TGTGCCAGCAGTTTTGTGGGAAGCACCGGGGAGCTGTTTTTT. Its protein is CASSFVGSTGELFF.

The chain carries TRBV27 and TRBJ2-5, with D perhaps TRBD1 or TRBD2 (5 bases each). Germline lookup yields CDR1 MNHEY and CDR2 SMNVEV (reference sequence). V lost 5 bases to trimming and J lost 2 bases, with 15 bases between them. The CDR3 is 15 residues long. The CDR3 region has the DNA TGTGCCAGCAGTCCACTGACGGGGCAACAAGAGACCCAGTACTTC. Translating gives CASSPLTGQQETQYF.

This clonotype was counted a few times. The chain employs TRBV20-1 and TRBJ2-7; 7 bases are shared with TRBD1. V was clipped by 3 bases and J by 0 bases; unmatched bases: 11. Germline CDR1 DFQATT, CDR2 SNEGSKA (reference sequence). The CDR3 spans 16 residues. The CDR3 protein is CSASEIGGPSSYEQYF. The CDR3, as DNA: TGCAGTGCTAGCGAGATAGGGGGCCCCAGCTCCTACGAGCAGTACTTC.

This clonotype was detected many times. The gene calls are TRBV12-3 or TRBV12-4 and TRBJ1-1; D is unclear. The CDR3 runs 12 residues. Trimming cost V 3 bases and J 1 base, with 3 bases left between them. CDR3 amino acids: CASSLKNTEAFF. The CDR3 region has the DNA TGTGCCAGCAGTTTGAAGAACACTGAAGCTTTCTTT.

CDR3 in DNA: TGCAGCGTGGTACTAAGCGGGGGTCCCGGTACGCAGTATTTT. Encoded protein: CSVVLSGGPGTQYF. This chain joins TRBV29-1 and TRBJ2-3; 8 nucleotides align to TRBD2. Per germline, CDR1 SQVTM and CDR2 ANQGSEA. The CDR3 spans 14 residues. The V and J ends lost 6 bases and 8 bases, in that order; junction bases with no gene match: 13.

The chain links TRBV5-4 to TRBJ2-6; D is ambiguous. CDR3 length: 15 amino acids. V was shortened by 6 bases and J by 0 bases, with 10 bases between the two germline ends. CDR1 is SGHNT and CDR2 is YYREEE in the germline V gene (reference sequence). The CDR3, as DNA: TGTGCCAGCAACCCCACATTCTCTGGGGCCAACGTCCTGACTTTC. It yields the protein CASNPTFSGANVLTF.

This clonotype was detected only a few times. DNA for the CDR3: TGTGCCACCAGCAGAGATAGCGGGGGGGCCTACGAGCAGTACTTC. This encodes CATSRDSGGAYEQYF. The chain joins TRBV15 to TRBJ2-7; 11 bases map to TRBD2. The junction had 0 bases not matched to a gene; V was cut back by 0 bases and J by 2 bases. The CDR3 runs to 15 residues. Looked up from germline, CDR1 is LNHNV and CDR2 is YYDKDF (reference sequence).

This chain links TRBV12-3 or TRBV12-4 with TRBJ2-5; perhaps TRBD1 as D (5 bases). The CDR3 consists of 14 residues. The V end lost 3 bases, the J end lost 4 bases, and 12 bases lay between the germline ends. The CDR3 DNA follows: TGTGCCAGCAGTTTCCAGGGCTTTACAGAGACCCAGTACTTC. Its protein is CASSFQGFTETQYF.

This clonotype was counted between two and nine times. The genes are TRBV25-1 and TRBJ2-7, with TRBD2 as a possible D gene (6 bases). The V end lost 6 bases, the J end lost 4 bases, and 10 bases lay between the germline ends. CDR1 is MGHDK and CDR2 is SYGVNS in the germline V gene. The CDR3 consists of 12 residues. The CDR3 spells CASSGSKYEQYF. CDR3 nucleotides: TGTGCCAGCAGCGGGAGTAAGTACGAGCAGTACTTC.

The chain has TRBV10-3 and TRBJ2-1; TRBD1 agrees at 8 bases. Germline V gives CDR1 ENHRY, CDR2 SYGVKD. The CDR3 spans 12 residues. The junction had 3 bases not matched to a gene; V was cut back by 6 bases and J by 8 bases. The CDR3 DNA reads TGTGCCATCAGGGACAGGGACGATGAGCAGTTCTTC. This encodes CAIRDRDDEQFF.

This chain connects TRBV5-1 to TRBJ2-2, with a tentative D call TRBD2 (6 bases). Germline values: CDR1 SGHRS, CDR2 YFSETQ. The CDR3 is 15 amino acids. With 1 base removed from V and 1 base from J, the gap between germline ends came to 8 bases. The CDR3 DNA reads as TGCGCCAGCAGCTTGAAAGCGGGGAACACCGGGGAGCTGTTTTTT. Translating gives CASSLKAGNTGELFF.

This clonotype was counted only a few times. The CDR3 is CASRDAGAGYNEQFF. The CDR3, as DNA: TGCGCCAGCAGGGACGCGGGGGCAGGGTACAATGAGCAGTTCTTC. The chain carries TRBV5-1 and TRBJ2-1; weak D call: TRBD2 (7 bases). V gave up 5 bases and J gave up 4 bases, with 16 bases separating them. Germline CDR1 reads SGHRS; CDR2 reads YFSETQ. The CDR3 sequence is 15 residues long. The variable domain in full, with the rest retrieved from reference TRBV5-1 and TRBJ2-1, is KAGVTQTPRYLIKTRGQQVTLSCSPISGHRSVSWYQQTPGQGLQFLFEYFSETQRNKGNFPGRFSGRQFSNSRSEMNVSTLELGDSALYLCASRDAGAGYNEQFFGPGTRLTVL.

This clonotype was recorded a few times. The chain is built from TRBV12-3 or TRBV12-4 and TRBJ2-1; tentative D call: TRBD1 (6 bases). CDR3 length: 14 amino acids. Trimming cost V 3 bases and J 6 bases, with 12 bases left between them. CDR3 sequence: CASSLAGARNEQFF. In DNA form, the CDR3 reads TGTGCCAGCAGTTTGGCAGGGGCTCGCAATGAGCAGTTCTTC.

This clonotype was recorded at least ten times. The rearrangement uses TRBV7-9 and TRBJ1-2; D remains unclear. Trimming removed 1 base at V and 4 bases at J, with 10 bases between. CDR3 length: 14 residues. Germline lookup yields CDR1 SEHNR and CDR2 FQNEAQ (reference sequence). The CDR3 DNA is TGTGCCAGCAGCTTAGACGGCGGAACCTATGGCTACACCTTC. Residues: CASSLDGGTYGYTF.

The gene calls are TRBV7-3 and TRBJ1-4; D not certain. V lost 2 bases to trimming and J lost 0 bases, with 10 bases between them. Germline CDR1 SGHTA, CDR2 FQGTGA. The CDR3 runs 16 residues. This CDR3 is CASSLRPIATNEKLFF. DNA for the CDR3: TGTGCCAGCAGCTTACGCCCAATCGCAACTAATGAAAAACTGTTTTTT.

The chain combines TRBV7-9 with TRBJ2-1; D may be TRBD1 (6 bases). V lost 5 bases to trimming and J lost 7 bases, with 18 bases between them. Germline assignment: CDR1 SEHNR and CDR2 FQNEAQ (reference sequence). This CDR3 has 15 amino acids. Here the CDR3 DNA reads TGTGCCAGCAGCACCCCGGACAGCCCGGGGAATGAGCAGTTCTTC. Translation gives CASSTPDSPGNEQFF.

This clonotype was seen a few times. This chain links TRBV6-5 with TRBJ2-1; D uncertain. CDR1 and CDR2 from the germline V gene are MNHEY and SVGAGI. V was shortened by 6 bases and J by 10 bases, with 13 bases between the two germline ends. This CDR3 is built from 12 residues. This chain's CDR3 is CASSQNYPEQFF. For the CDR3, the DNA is TGTGCCAGCAGCCAAAACTACCCCGAGCAGTTCTTC.